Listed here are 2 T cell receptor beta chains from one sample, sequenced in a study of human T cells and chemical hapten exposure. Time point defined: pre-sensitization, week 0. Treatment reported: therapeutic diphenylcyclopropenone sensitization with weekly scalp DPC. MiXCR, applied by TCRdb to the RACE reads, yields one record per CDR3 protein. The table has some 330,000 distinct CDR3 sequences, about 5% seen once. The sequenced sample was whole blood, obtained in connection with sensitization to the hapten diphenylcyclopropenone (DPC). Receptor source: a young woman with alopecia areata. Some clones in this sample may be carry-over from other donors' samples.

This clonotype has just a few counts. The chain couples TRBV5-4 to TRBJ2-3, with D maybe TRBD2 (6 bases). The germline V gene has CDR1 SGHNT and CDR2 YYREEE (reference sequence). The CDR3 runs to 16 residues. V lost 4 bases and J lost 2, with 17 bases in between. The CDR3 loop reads CASSPGTSSLTDTQYF. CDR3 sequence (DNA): TGTGCCAGCAGCCCTGGTACTAGCAGCCTCACAGATACGCAGTATTTT.

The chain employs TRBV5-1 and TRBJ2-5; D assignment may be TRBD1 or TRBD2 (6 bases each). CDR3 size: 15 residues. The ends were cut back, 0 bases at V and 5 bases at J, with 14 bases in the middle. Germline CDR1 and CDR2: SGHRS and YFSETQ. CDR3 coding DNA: TGCGCCAGCAGCTTGGGTGGGGGGCAGAAGGAGACCCAGTACTTC. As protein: CASSLGGGQKETQYF.